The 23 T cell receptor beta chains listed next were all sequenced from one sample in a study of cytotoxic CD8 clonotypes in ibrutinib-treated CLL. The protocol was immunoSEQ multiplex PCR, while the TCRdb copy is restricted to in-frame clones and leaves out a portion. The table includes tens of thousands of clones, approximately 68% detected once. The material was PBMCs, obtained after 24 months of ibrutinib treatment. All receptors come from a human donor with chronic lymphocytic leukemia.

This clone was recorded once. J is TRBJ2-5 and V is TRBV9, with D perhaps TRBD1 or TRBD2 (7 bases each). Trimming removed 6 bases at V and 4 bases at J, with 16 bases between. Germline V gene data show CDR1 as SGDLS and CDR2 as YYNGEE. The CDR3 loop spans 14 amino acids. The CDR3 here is CASTYQGEGETQYF. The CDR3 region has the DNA TGTGCCAGCACCTATCAGGGGGAGGGAGAGACCCAGTACTTC.

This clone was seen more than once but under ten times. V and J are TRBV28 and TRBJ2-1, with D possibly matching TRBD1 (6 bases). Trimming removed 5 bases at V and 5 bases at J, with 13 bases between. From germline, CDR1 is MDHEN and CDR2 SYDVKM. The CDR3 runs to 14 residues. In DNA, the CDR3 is TGTGCCAGCAGTGACACAGGGAGCCACAATGAGCAGTTCTTC. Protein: CASSDTGSHNEQFF.

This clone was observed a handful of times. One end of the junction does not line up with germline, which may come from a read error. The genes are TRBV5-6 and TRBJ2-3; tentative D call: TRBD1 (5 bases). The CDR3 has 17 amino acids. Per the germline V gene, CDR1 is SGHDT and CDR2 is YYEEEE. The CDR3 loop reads CASSLPSGPRPAETQYF. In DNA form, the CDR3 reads TGTGCCAGCAGCTTGCCCTCAGGGCCTCGTCCGGCAGAGACGCAGTATTTT.

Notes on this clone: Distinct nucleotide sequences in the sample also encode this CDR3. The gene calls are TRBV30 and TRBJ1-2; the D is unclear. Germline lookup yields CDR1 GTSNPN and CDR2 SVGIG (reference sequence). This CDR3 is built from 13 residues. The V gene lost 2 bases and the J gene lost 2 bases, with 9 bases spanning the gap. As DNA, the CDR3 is TGTGCCTGGAGTTTGGGCATCAACTATGGCTACACCTTC. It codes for CAWSLGINYGYTF.

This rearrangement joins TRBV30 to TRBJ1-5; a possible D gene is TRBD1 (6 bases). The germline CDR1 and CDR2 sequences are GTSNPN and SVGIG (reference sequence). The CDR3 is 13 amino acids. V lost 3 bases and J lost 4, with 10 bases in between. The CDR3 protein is CAWSTQGNQPQHF. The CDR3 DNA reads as TGTGCCTGGAGCACACAGGGAAATCAGCCCCAGCATTTT.

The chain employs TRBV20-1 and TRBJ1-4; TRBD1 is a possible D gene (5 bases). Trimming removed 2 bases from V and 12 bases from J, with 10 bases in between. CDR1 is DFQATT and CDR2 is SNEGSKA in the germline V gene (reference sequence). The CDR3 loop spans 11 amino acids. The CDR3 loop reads CSARPGYQLFF. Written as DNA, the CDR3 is TGCAGTGCTAGACCAGGGTATCAACTGTTTTTT.

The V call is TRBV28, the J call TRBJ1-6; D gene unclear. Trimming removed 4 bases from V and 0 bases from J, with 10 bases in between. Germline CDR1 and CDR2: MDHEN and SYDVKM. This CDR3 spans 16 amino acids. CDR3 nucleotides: TGTGCCAGCAGTTGGAGAGGGAGCTCCTATAATTCACCCCTCCACTTT. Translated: CASSWRGSSYNSPLHF.

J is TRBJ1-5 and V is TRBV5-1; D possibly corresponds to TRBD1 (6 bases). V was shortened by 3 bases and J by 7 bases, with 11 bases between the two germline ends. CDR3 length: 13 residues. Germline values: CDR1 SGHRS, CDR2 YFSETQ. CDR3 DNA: TGCGCCAGCAGCTGGTCAGGGGACCAGCCCCAGCATTTT. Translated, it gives CASSWSGDQPQHF.

The CDR3 reads CASSLQSASSYEQYF. The CDR3 DNA is TGTGCCAGCAGCTTACAGTCGGCGAGCTCCTACGAGCAGTACTTC. The gene calls are TRBV5-6 and TRBJ2-7; unclear D gene. Germline V gives CDR1 SGHDT, CDR2 YYEEEE. V dropped 2 bases and J dropped 0 bases, with 12 bases sitting between them. CDR3 length: 15 residues.

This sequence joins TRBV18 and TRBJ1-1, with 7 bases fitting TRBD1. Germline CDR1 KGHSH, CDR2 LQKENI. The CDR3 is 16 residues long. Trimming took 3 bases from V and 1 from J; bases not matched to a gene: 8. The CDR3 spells CASSPTRTGQNTEAFF. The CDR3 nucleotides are TGTGCCAGCTCACCTACTCGGACAGGACAGAACACTGAAGCTTTCTTT.

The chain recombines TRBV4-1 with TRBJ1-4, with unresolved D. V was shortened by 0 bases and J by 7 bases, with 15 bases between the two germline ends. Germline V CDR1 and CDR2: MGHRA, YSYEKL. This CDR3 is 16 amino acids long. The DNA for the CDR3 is TGCGCCAGCAGCCAAGATATGCCAAGAGCGGGTGAAAAACTGTTTTTT. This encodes CASSQDMPRAGEKLFF.

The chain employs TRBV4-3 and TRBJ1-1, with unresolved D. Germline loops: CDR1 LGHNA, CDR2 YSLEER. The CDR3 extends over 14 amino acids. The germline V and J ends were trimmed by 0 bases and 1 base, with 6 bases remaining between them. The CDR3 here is CASSQEHPNTEAFF. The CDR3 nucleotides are TGCGCCAGCAGCCAAGAACACCCGAACACTGAAGCTTTCTTT.

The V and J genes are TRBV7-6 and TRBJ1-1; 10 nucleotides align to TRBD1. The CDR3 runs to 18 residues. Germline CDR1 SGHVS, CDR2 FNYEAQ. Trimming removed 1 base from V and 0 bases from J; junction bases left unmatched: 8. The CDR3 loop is CASSLGGQGPYVNTEAFF. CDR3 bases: TGTGCCAGCAGCTTAGGGGGACAGGGGCCGTACGTGAACACTGAAGCTTTCTTT.

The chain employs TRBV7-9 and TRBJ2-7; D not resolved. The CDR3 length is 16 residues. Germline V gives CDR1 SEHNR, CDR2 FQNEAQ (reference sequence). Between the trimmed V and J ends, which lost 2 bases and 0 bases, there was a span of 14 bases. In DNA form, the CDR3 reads TGTGCCAGCAGCTTAATAAGTGGGGTGGCCTCCTACGAGCAGTACTTC. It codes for CASSLISGVASYEQYF.

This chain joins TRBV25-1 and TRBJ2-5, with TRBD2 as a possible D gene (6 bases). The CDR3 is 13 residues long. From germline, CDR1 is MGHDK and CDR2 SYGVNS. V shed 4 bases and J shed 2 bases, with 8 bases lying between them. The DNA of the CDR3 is TGTGCCAGCAGTGGACTAGGTCAAGAGACCCAGTACTTC. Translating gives CASSGLGQETQYF.

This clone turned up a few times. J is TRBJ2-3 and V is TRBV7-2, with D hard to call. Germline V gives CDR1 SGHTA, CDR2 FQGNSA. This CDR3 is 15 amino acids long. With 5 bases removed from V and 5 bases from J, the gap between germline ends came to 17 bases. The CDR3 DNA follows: TGTGCCAGCAGCCGCCAGGCCGGGTTAGAAGATACGCAGTATTTT. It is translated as CASSRQAGLEDTQYF. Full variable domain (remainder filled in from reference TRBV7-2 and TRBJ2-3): GAGVSQSPSNKVTEKGKDVELRCDPISGHTALYWYRQSLGQGLEFLIYFQGNSAPDKSGLPSDRFSAERTGGSVSTLTIQRTQQEDSAVYLCASSRQAGLEDTQYFGPGTRLTVL.

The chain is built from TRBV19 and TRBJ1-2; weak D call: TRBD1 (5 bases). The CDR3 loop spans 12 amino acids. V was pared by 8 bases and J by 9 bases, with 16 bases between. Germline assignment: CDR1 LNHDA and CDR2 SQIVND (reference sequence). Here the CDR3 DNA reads TGTGCCAGTGGGGGAGAAGGGAGCCGCTACACCTTC. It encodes CASGGEGSRYTF.

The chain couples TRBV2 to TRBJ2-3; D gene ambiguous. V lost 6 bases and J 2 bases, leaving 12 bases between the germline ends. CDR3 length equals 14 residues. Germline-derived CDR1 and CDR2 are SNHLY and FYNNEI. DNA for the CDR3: TGTGCCAGCAGCCCAGAAGTTAACACAGATACGCAGTATTTT. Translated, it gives CASSPEVNTDTQYF.

The CDR3 nucleotides are TGTGCCAGCAGCTTGGGACAGATCTCTGGAAACACCATATATTTT. It yields the protein CASSLGQISGNTIYF. V gene TRBV5-6 combines with J gene TRBJ1-3, with D possibly matching TRBD1 (5 bases). The germline V gene encodes CDR1 SGHDT and CDR2 YYEEEE. The CDR3 runs 15 residues. The ends were cut back, 0 bases at V and 0 bases at J, with 7 bases in the middle.

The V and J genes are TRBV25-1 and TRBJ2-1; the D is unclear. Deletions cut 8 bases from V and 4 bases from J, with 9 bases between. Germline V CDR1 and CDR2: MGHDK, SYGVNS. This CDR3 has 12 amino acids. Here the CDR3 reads CASQVRYNEQFF. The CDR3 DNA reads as TGTGCCAGCCAGGTCAGATACAATGAGCAGTTCTTC. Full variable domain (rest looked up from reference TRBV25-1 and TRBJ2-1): EADIYQTPRYLVIGTGKKITLECSQTMGHDKMYWYQQDPGMELHLIHYSYGVNSTEKGDLSSESTVSRIRTEHFPLTLESARPSHTSQYLCASQVRYNEQFFGPGTRLTVL.

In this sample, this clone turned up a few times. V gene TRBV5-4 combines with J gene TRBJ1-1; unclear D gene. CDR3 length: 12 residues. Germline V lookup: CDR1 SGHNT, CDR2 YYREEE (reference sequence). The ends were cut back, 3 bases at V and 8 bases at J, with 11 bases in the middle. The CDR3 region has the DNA TGTGCCAGCAGCTATCAGGCCCGGGAAGCTTTCTTT. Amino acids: CASSYQAREAFF.

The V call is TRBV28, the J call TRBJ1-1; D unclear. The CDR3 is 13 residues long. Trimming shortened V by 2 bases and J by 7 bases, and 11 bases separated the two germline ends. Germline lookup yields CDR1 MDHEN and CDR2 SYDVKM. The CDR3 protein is CASSLETSLEAFF. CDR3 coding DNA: TGTGCCAGCAGTTTAGAGACCTCACTTGAAGCTTTCTTT.

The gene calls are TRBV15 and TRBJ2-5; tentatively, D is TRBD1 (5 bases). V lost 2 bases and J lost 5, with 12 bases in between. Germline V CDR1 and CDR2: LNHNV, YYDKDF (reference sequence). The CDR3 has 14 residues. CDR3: CATSRQGSEETQYF. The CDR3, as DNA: TGTGCCACCAGCAGACAGGGTAGTGAGGAGACCCAGTACTTC.